This T cell receptor (beta chain) was observed in a study of cytomegalovirus exposure and HLA in healthy donors. 60 Vbeta and 13 Jbeta primers were used in PCR. Only in-frame clones appear in the TCRdb table, and some are missing; sequencing was by immunoSEQ multiplex PCR. The profile shows around 170,000 clones, 75% to 85% of them singletons. The sequence was collected from a woman aged 25 to 39 in good health and CMV-seropositive. The specimen was PBMCs.

CDR3 in amino acids: CASSRDRDNEQFF. The CDR3 coding sequence is TGTGCCAGCTCAAGGGACAGGGACAATGAGCAGTTCTTC. The chain combines TRBV18 with TRBJ2-1; 9 positions agree with TRBD1. Germline CDR1 KGHSH, CDR2 LQKENI. This CDR3 has 13 amino acids. Losses at the gene ends were 5 bases for V and 5 bases for J; bases not matched to a gene: 1.